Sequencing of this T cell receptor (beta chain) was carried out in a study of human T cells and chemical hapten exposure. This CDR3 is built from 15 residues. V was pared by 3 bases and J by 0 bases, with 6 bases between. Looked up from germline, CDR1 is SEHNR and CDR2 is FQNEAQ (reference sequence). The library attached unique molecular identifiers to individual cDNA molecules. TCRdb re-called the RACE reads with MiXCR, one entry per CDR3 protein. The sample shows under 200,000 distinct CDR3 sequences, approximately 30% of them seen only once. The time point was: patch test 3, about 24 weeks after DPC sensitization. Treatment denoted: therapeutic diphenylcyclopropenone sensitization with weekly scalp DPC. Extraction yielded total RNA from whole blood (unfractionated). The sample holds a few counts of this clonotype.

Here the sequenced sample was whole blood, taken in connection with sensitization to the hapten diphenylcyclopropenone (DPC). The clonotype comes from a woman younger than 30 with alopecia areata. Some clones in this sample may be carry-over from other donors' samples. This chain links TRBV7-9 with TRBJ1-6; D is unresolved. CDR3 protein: CASSLMSSYNSPLHF. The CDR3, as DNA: TGTGCCAGCAGCTTGATGAGCTCCTATAATTCACCCCTCCACTTT. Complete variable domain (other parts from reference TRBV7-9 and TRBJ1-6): DTGVSQNPRHKITKRGQNVTFRCDPISEHNRLYWYRQTLGQGPEFLTYFQNEAQLEKSRLLSDRFSAERPKGSFSTLEIQRTEQGDSAMYLCASSLMSSYNSPLHFGNGTRLTVT.